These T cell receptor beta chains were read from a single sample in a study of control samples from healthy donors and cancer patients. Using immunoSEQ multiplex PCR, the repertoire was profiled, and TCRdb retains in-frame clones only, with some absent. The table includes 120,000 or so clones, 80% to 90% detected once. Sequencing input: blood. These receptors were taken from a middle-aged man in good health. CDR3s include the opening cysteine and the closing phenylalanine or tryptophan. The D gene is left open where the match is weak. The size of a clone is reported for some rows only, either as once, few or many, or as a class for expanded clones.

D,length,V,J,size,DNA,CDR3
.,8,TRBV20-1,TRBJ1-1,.,TGCAGTGCTACGGAAGCTTTCTTT,CSATEAFF
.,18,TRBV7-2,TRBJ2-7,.,TGTGCCAGCAGCTACCCCCTTAGGGGGGGGGAGACCTACCGGGAGCAGTACTTC,CASSYPLRGGETYREQYF
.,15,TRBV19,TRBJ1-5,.,TGTGCCACCGATATCCCCGGTGGTGGGTTTCAGCCCCAGCATTTT,CATDIPGGGFQPQHF
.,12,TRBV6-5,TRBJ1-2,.,TGTGCCAGCAGGGACAGTCTCTATGGCTACACCTTC,CASRDSLYGYTF
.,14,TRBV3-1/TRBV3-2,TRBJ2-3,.,TGTGCCAGCAGCCAAGTAACGGGGTCGGATACGCAGTATTTT,CASSQVTGSDTQYF
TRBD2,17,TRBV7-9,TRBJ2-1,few,TGTGCCAGCAGCGCAAAGCTCCGACTAGCGCCATACAATGAGCAGTTCTTC,CASSAKLRLAPYNEQFF
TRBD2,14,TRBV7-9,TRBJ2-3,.,TGTGCCAGCGGCGGGGGGGCACTCAGAGATACGCAGTATTTT,CASGGGALRDTQYF
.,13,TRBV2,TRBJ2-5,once,TGTGCCAGCAGTCCCGGGATAGGGGAGACCCAGTACTTC,CASSPGIGETQYF
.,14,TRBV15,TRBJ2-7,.,TGTGCCACCAGCAGAGCGGGTAGCTTCTACGAGCAGTACTTC,CATSRAGSFYEQYF
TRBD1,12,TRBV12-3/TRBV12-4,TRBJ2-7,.,TGTGCCAGCACTGACAGGGGATACGAGCAGTACTTC,CASTDRGYEQYF
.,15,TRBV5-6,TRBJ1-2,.,TGTGCCAGCAGCGCCCTTGGAGTCGGGGGGGATGGCTACACCTTC,CASSALGVGGDGYTF
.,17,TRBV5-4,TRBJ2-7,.,TGTGCCAGCAGCTTAGGACTCGGACAGACCTCGACTGACGAGCAGTACTTC,CASSLGLGQTSTDEQYF
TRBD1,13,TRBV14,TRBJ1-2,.,TGTGCCAGCAGCCCCGGGACAGGGGTCGGCTACACCTTC,CASSPGTGVGYTF
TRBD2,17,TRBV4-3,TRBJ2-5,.,TGCGCCAGCAGCCAAGATCCTAGCGGGGGGGCCAGGGAGACCCAGTACTTC,CASSQDPSGGARETQYF
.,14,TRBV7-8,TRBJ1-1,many,TGTGCCAGCAGCCCCGGGACATTTAGGACTGAAGCTTTCTTT,CASSPGTFRTEAFF
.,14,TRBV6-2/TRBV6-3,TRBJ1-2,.,TGTGCCAGCAGTTCATCTGGGCCCAACTATGGCTACACCTTC,CASSSSGPNYGYTF